The rows below give T cell receptor beta chains drawn from one sample of a study of response to subunit inactivated influenza vaccine. TCRdb passed the RT-PCR reads through MiXCR, listing each CDR3 protein once. In the table there are 500,000 to 600,000 distinct CDR3 sequences, approximately 10% of which are singletons. These records were also assigned to another study, of T cells expressing NK-cell markers.

Material: PBMCs from blood, obtained on the day of vaccination. The source is a man over 45 who received an inactivated influenza vaccine. Both conserved end residues are part of each CDR3. D genes are given only for firm matches. Clone size appears in some rows only: once, few, many, or a class for an expanded clone.

d_call,v_call,clone_size,cdr3_length,j_call,cdr3_aa,cdr3_nt
TRBD2,TRBV27,.,14,TRBJ2-3,CASSQSGGYDTQYF,TGTGCCAGCAGTCAGAGCGGGGGGTACGATACGCAGTATTTT
.,TRBV24-1,few,11,TRBJ2-7,CATSDDYEQYF,TGTGCCACCAGTGATGACTACGAGCAGTACTTC
.,TRBV5-5,.,14,TRBJ1-1,CASSLVREITEAFF,TGTGCCAGCAGCTTGGTCAGGGAGATCACTGAAGCTTTCTTT
TRBD2,TRBV5-4,.,15,TRBJ2-7,CASSLGTSGGREQYF,TGTGCCAGCAGCCTGGGGACTAGCGGTGGCCGCGAGCAGTACTTC
.,TRBV7-9,few,13,TRBJ1-2,CASSSHTVGGYTF,TGTGCCAGCAGCTCACACACAGTAGGAGGCTACACCTTC
.,TRBV9,.,15,TRBJ2-2,CASSPEGARIGELFF,TGTGCCAGCAGCCCGGAGGGGGCGAGGATCGGGGAGCTGTTTTTT
.,TRBV12-3/TRBV12-4,few,15,TRBJ1-2,CASSSFDSQFYGYTF,TGTGCCAGCAGTTCCTTCGACAGCCAATTCTATGGCTACACCTTC
TRBD2,TRBV7-3,few,14,TRBJ2-7,CASSPGLAAREQYF,TGTGCCAGCAGCCCGGGACTAGCGGCGCGCGAGCAGTACTTC
.,TRBV12-3/TRBV12-4,many,13,TRBJ2-5,CASSLLGGETQYF,TGTGCCAGCAGTTTGTTAGGGGGGGAGACCCAGTACTTC
.,TRBV3-1,.,16,TRBJ2-2,CASSQGELVVSGELFF,TGTGCCAGCAGCCAAGGTGAACTAGTGGTATCCGGGGAGCTGTTTTTT
.,TRBV3-1,.,17,TRBJ2-6,CASSQEWRWAGANVLTF,TGTGCCAGCAGCCAAGAATGGCGGTGGGCTGGGGCCAACGTCCTGACTTTC
TRBD2,TRBV7-9,.,15,TRBJ2-5,CASSLGTSGTETQYF,TGTGCCAGCAGCTTAGGGACTAGCGGGACGGAGACCCAGTACTTC
.,TRBV10-3,few,12,TRBJ2-2,CAISEDTGELFF,TGTGCCATCAGTGAGGACACCGGGGAGCTGTTTTTT
TRBD1,TRBV5-1,.,14,TRBJ2-7,CASSGGQGPYEQYF,TGCGCCAGCAGCGGGGGACAGGGGCCCTACGAGCAGTACTTC
.,TRBV3-1,few,13,TRBJ2-7,CASSLDVPYEQYF,TGTGCCAGCAGCCTCGACGTCCCCTACGAGCAGTACTTC
TRBD1,TRBV5-1,.,16,TRBJ1-4,CASSPGTGRSEEKLFF,TGCGCCAGCAGCCCCGGGACAGGGCGGTCGGAGGAAAAACTGTTTTTT
TRBD2,TRBV28,few,17,TRBJ2-7,CASRNGGWTSGTYEQYF,TGTGCCAGCAGAAACGGGGGCTGGACTAGCGGCACCTACGAGCAGTACTTC
.,TRBV5-1,many,16,TRBJ2-2,CASSLGRTANTGELFF,TGCGCCAGCAGCTTGGGACGGACAGCCAACACCGGGGAGCTGTTTTTT
.,TRBV18,.,17,TRBJ2-3,CASSPSLLAGETDTQYF,TGTGCCAGCTCACCTTCTCTCCTGGCAGGGGAGACAGATACGCAGTATTTT
.,TRBV5-1,.,15,TRBJ2-3,CASSFYLGNTDTQYF,TGCGCCAGCAGCTTTTACCTCGGGAACACAGATACGCAGTATTTT
.,TRBV9,few,13,TRBJ2-1,CASSARGGNEQFF,TGTGCCAGCAGCGCCAGGGGTGGCAATGAGCAGTTCTTC
TRBD1,TRBV12-3/TRBV12-4,.,16,TRBJ2-2,CASNGQGSGLGGELFF,TGTGCCAGCAACGGACAGGGAAGTGGGTTAGGCGGGGAGCTGTTTTTT
TRBD2,TRBV12-3/TRBV12-4,.,16,TRBJ2-1,CASSWTSGRFNNEQFF,TGTGCCAGCAGTTGGACTAGCGGGAGATTCAACAATGAGCAGTTCTTC
.,TRBV4-1,few,16,TRBJ2-3,CASSLHRGPSTDTQYF,TGCGCCAGCAGCCTCCATCGGGGGCCGAGCACAGATACGCAGTATTTT
.,TRBV11-2,.,13,TRBJ2-7,CASSQQGSYEQYF,TGTGCCAGCAGTCAGCAGGGGAGCTACGAGCAGTACTTC
.,TRBV5-1,many,14,TRBJ1-1,CASSNGQPNTEAFF,TGCGCCAGCAGCAATGGACAGCCGAACACTGAAGCTTTCTTT
TRBD2,TRBV20-1,many,16,TRBJ2-3,CSAFSGGGPNTDTQYF,TGCAGTGCTTTTTCCGGGGGGGGCCCCAACACAGATACGCAGTATTTT
TRBD2,TRBV12-3/TRBV12-4,few,14,TRBJ2-5,CASSLGTSGVTQYF,TGTGCCAGCAGTTTAGGGACTAGCGGAGTGACCCAGTACTTC
.,TRBV20-1,.,12,TRBJ2-5,CSATRPEETQYF,TGCAGTGCTACCCGCCCCGAAGAGACCCAGTACTTC
TRBD2,TRBV15,few,14,TRBJ2-5,CATSRRGNQETQYF,TGTGCCACCAGCAGGCGGGGGAACCAAGAGACCCAGTACTTC
TRBD2,TRBV6-5,few,19,TRBJ2-4,CASSYSEAGASTSKNIQYF,TGTGCCAGCAGTTACTCGGAAGCGGGGGCCTCCACGTCCAAAAACATTCAGTACTTC
TRBD1,TRBV5-1,.,17,TRBJ2-1,CASSAPGTGSSYNEQFF,TGCGCCAGCAGCGCTCCGGGGACAGGCAGCTCCTACAATGAGCAGTTCTTC
.,TRBV29-1,few,15,TRBJ2-3,CSVEAVSIRPDTQYF,TGCAGCGTTGAGGCAGTTTCCATCCGCCCAGATACGCAGTATTTT
.,TRBV10-1,few,12,TRBJ2-2,CASSEVTGELFF,TGCGCCAGCAGTGAGGTAACCGGGGAGCTGTTTTTT
.,TRBV6-5,many,15,TRBJ2-2,CASSYSVLGTGELFF,TGTGCCAGCAGTTACTCGGTCCTGGGGACCGGGGAGCTGTTTTTT
.,TRBV7-2,.,16,TRBJ2-1,CASSLARLGGNNEQFF,TGTGCCAGCAGCTTAGCGAGGCTAGGAGGAAACAATGAGCAGTTCTTC
.,TRBV28,few,17,TRBJ1-4,CASSLLSEGPTNEKLFF,TGTGCCAGCAGTTTATTAAGCGAGGGGCCAACTAATGAAAAACTGTTTTTT
.,TRBV20-1,.,15,TRBJ2-5,CSASSQGGLGETQYF,TGCAGTGCTAGTAGTCAGGGGGGACTCGGGGAGACCCAGTACTTC
.,TRBV12-3/TRBV12-4,many,15,TRBJ1-5,CASSLVWASNQPQHF,TGTGCCAGCAGTTTGGTTTGGGCTAGCAATCAGCCCCAGCATTTT
TRBD2,TRBV28,.,14,TRBJ2-1,CASSLSGRVYEQFF,TGTGCCAGCAGTTTAAGCGGGAGAGTGTATGAGCAGTTCTTC
TRBD2,TRBV7-9,few,15,TRBJ2-1,CASSLLAGRYNEQFF,TGTGCCAGCAGCTTGCTAGCGGGGAGATACAATGAGCAGTTCTTC
TRBD1,TRBV19,few,15,TRBJ1-6,CASRRTGPDNSPLHF,TGTGCCAGTAGGCGGACAGGCCCTGATAATTCACCCCTCCACTTT
.,TRBV28,few,11,TRBJ2-1,CASIAIDEQFF,TGTGCCAGCATAGCGATTGATGAGCAGTTCTTC
TRBD2,TRBV20-1,.,15,TRBJ2-7,CSARDGTSASYEQYF,TGCAGTGCTAGAGATGGGACTAGCGCCTCCTACGAGCAGTACTTC
TRBD1,TRBV4-3,many,16,TRBJ2-2,CASSQDAQGADGELFF,TGCGCCAGCAGCCAAGATGCGCAGGGGGCCGACGGGGAGCTGTTTTTT